What follows are 24 T cell receptor beta chains derived from one specimen sequenced in a study of T-cell reconstitution after alpha-beta-depleted transplantation in children. Unique molecular identifiers were used to barcode this TCRbeta library. TCRdb reprocessed the PCR reads with MiXCR, giving one entry per CDR3 protein. Of some 840,000 distinct CDR3 sequences listed, 16% are singletons. Here the sequenced sample was PBMCs, mostly from graft donor cells, taken 360 days after TCRalphabeta/CD19-depleted stem cell transplant. The receptors derive from a male patient between 5 and 17 years old who had a stem cell transplant for acute lymphoblastic leukemia, so the T cells may come from the graft donor.

This clonotype was observed a handful of times. V gene TRBV5-1 combines with J gene TRBJ2-3; 10 bases line up with TRBD2. The J segment lost 5 bases and the V segment lost 7 bases, leaving 10 bases of the junction unmatched. There are 15 residues in the CDR3. The germline V gene has CDR1 SGHRS and CDR2 YFSETQ. As DNA, the CDR3 is TGCGCCAGCGGTCTAGCGGGAGAGGGGAGAGATACGCAGTATTTT. Protein product: CASGLAGEGRDTQYF. The whole variable domain, filled in from reference TRBV5-1 and TRBJ2-3, reads KAGVTQTPRYLIKTRGQQVTLSCSPISGHRSVSWYQQTPGQGLQFLFEYFSETQRNKGNFPGRFSGRQFSNSRSEMNVSTLELGDSALYLCASGLAGEGRDTQYFGPGTRLTVL.

This clonotype came up a few times. This sequence joins TRBV11-2 and TRBJ2-7; D may be TRBD1 or TRBD2 (6 bases each). V gave up 4 bases and J gave up 3 bases, with 22 bases separating them. The CDR3 spans 17 residues. CDR1 is SGHAT, CDR2 FQNNGV, per germline. CDR3 loop: CASSSIRQDKGLYEQYF. CDR3 DNA sequence: TGTGCCAGCAGCTCGATAAGACAGGACAAGGGACTCTACGAGCAGTACTTC.

The chain has TRBV4-1 and TRBJ2-7; 10 bases agree with TRBD2. The CDR3 runs 14 residues. Germline V CDR1 and CDR2: MGHRA, YSYEKL. Trimming took 7 bases from V and 5 from J; bases not matched to a gene: 8. The CDR3 DNA reads TGCGCCAGCACGACACTTAGCGGGAGGAACGAGCAGTACTTC. Translating gives CASTTLSGRNEQYF.

As to this clonotype: This may be a read error: a much more frequent sequence differs by one nucleotide. J is TRBJ2-7 and V is TRBV5-1; no firm D call. The germline CDR1 and CDR2 sequences are SGHRS and YFSETQ. There are 13 residues in the CDR3. The CDR3 nucleotides are TGCGCCAGCAGCTTGGGGGATTACAGCGAGCAGTGCTTC. Translated, it gives CASSLGDYSEQCF.

The V call is TRBV5-1, the J call TRBJ2-2, with TRBD1 as a possible D gene (6 bases). The CDR3 runs 12 residues. Per the germline V gene, CDR1 is SGHRS and CDR2 is YFSETQ. V lost 2 bases to trimming and J lost 13 bases, with 12 bases between them. The DNA of the CDR3 is TGCGCCAGCAGCTTTAACAGGGAACGGCTGTTTTTT. Its protein product is CASSFNRERLFF. Combining the CDR3 with reference TRBV5-1 and TRBJ2-2 gives the whole variable domain KAGVTQTPRYLIKTRGQQVTLSCSPISGHRSVSWYQQTPGQGLQFLFEYFSETQRNKGNFPGRFSGRQFSNSRSEMNVSTLELGDSALYLCASSFNRERLFFGEGSRLTVL.

This clonotype was picked up a small number of times. The chain uses TRBV7-3 and TRBJ2-3; no clear D gene. There are 13 residues in the CDR3. Looked up from germline, CDR1 is SGHTA and CDR2 is FQGTGA. The germline V and J ends were trimmed by 4 bases and 5 bases, with 10 bases remaining between them. The CDR3 loop reads CASSSLDEDTQYF. In nucleotides, the CDR3 is TGTGCCAGCAGCTCCCTAGACGAAGATACGCAGTATTTT.

Remarks on this clonotype: A single base is all that separates this from a far larger clone, so a read error is likely. The chain joins TRBV7-6 to TRBJ2-3; no definite D call. The germline V gene has CDR1 SGHVS and CDR2 FNYEAQ. CDR3 length: 12 residues. The V and J ends lost 5 bases and 5 bases respectively, with 8 bases between them. The CDR3 coding sequence is TGTGCCAGCAGCGTGTGGGGAGATACGCAGTATTTT. Its protein product is CASSVWGDTQYF.

This clonotype occurred a few times. V usage is TRBV4-1 and J usage is TRBJ2-2, with D unclear. This CDR3 has 15 amino acids. Germline lookup yields CDR1 MGHRA and CDR2 YSYEKL. The V gene lost 1 base and the J gene lost 6 bases, with 12 bases spanning the gap. The CDR3 loop is CASSQVSGSAGELFF. The CDR3 region has the DNA TGCGCCAGCAGCCAAGTATCCGGTTCAGCCGGGGAGCTGTTTTTT.

CDR3 sequence reads: CASSRTRPEGGELFF. The CDR3, as DNA: TGCGCCAGCAGCCGGACGCGACCCGAGGGCGGGGAGCTGTTTTTT. The chain joins TRBV5-1 to TRBJ2-2; the D gene is possibly TRBD2 (5 bases). CDR1 and CDR2 (germline): SGHRS, YFSETQ. This CDR3 contains 15 residues. Trimming shortened V by 4 bases and J by 7 bases, and 17 bases separated the two germline ends.

V is TRBV9 and J is TRBJ2-1; D is unresolved. Germline V gene lookup returns CDR1 SGDLS and CDR2 YYNGEE. CDR3 size: 15 residues. Trimming took off 0 bases at V and 6 bases at J, with 13 bases between the two ends. The CDR3 sequence is CASSVGALRPNEQFF. As DNA, the CDR3 is TGTGCCAGCAGCGTAGGAGCATTGCGCCCCAATGAGCAGTTCTTC.

This chain uses TRBV4-1 with TRBJ2-2; weak D call: TRBD2 (6 bases). V was pared by 3 bases and J by 2 bases, with 13 bases between. The CDR3 spans 16 residues. Germline lookup yields CDR1 MGHRA and CDR2 YSYEKL. The DNA for the CDR3 is TGCGCCAGCAGCCAGGGTCGGGAGTTTAACACCGGGGAGCTGTTTTTT. It yields the protein CASSQGREFNTGELFF.

This clonotype was recorded a few times. CDR3 loop: CASSRSGNDYEQFF. The CDR3 DNA reads TGCGCCAGCAGCAGGAGCGGGAACGATTATGAGCAGTTCTTC. This chain joins TRBV5-1 and TRBJ2-1, with 7 bases that match TRBD2. CDR1 and CDR2 from the germline V gene are SGHRS and YFSETQ. This CDR3 has 14 amino acids. The V and J ends lost 4 bases and 8 bases, in that order; junction bases with no gene match: 9.

This clonotype was recorded many times. The rearrangement links TRBV29-1 to TRBJ2-2; D unclear. The V end lost 4 bases, the J end lost 0 bases, and 12 bases lay between the germline ends. The CDR3 is made up of 15 amino acids. Germline values: CDR1 SQVTM, CDR2 ANQGSEA. CDR3 amino acids: CSVVGTEANTGELFF. Here the CDR3 DNA reads TGCAGCGTTGTTGGCACCGAAGCGAACACCGGGGAGCTGTTTTTT.

This clonotype was seen a few times. The chain is built from TRBV6-5 and TRBJ2-5, with 12 positions matching TRBD2. The CDR3 is 16 amino acids. The germline CDR1 and CDR2 sequences are MNHEY and SVGAGI. After removal of 4 bases from V and 7 bases from J, the junction contained 10 bases not matched to a gene. The CDR3 here is CASSSLTSGGRGTQYF. CDR3 sequence (DNA): TGTGCCAGCAGTTCCTTGACTAGCGGGGGAAGAGGGACCCAGTACTTC.

In its sample, this clonotype was seen a few times. The chain recombines TRBV19 with TRBJ2-2; the match to TRBD1 covers 9 bases. The CDR3 sequence is 14 residues long. CDR1 LNHDA and CDR2 SQIVND come from the germline V gene (reference sequence). Trimming removed 8 bases from V and 3 bases from J; junction bases left unmatched: 4. CDR3 DNA sequence: TGTGCCAGTCACAGGGGGCTTGACACCGGGGAGCTGTTTTTT. This translates into CASHRGLDTGELFF.

The chain links TRBV18 to TRBJ2-4; 9 nucleotides align to TRBD1. The germline V gene encodes CDR1 KGHSH and CDR2 LQKENI. This CDR3 is 18 amino acids long. V lost 0 bases to trimming and J lost 1 base; unmatched junction nucleotides: 7. The CDR3 is CASSPPGQGLLAKNIQYF. CDR3 DNA sequence: TGTGCCAGCTCACCACCGGGACAGGGCCTCCTTGCCAAAAACATTCAGTACTTC.

V gene TRBV5-1 combines with J gene TRBJ1-4; D remains ambiguous. Deletions cut 1 base from V and 8 bases from J, with 12 bases between. This CDR3 is 14 amino acids long. Germline assignment: CDR1 SGHRS and CDR2 YFSETQ. DNA for the CDR3: TGCGCCAGCAGCTTGATGGGGAAGCGCGAAAAACTGTTTTTT. Protein product: CASSLMGKREKLFF.

The chain combines TRBV20-1 with TRBJ2-3; 11 positions match TRBD2. Germline trimming cut 5 bases from V and 0 bases from J; bases unmatched to any gene: 4. The CDR3 sequence is 15 residues long. Germline CDR1 is DFQATT and CDR2 is SNEGSKA (reference sequence). CDR3 bases: TGCAGTGCTTTCCGGACTAGCGGGAGCACAGATACGCAGTATTTT. This gives the protein CSAFRTSGSTDTQYF.

This clonotype came up a few times. The chain has TRBV25-1 and TRBJ2-7; tentatively, D is TRBD2 (5 bases). V was cut by 1 base and J by 2 bases, with 15 bases left in between. In germline, CDR1 is MGHDK, CDR2 SYGVNS. This CDR3 spans 16 amino acids. Here the CDR3 DNA reads TGTGCCAGCAGTGAATTTGGAGGAGGACCACCCTACGAGCAGTACTTC. Protein: CASSEFGGGPPYEQYF.

The V gene is TRBV7-1, the J gene TRBJ2-1; 9 bases fit TRBD2. TRBV7-1 is noted as an ORF with a role that remains uncertain. After removal of 3 bases from V and 0 bases from J, the junction contained 21 bases not matched to a gene. The CDR3 is made up of 22 amino acids. The CDR3 DNA follows: TGTGCCAGCAGCTCCCGATCCCTGGTTCTTAGCGGGGGCTTCAGCTCCTACAATGAGCAGTTCTTC. It yields the protein CASSSRSLVLSGGFSSYNEQFF.

This clonotype was picked up a small number of times. The V call is TRBV7-6, the J call TRBJ2-7; tentative D call: TRBD2 (5 bases). Germline assignment: CDR1 SGHVS and CDR2 FNYEAQ. This CDR3 is built from 14 residues. V lost 5 bases to trimming and J lost 3 bases, with 14 bases between them. In DNA, the CDR3 is TGTGCCAGCAGCCAGGTGGGAGACTACTACGAGCAGTACTTC. Its translation: CASSQVGDYYEQYF.

This clonotype was seen more than once but under ten times. This chain joins TRBV11-2 and TRBJ2-7; D uncertain. V lost 1 base, J lost 3 bases, and 16 bases lay in between. The CDR3 covers 16 residues. CDR1 is SGHAT and CDR2 is FQNNGV in the germline V gene. CDR3 DNA: TGTGCCAGCAGCTTAGTGTCCCTACTGGTCGGCTACGAGCAGTACTTC. Its translation is CASSLVSLLVGYEQYF.

This clonotype was detected a few times. This chain connects TRBV20-1 to TRBJ2-7, with 7 bases aligning to TRBD2. The V and J ends lost 1 base and 6 bases, in that order; junction bases with no gene match: 15. Per germline, CDR1 DFQATT and CDR2 SNEGSKA (reference sequence). This CDR3 contains 16 residues. The CDR3 is CSARVTPRDYGSEQYF. In DNA form, the CDR3 reads TGCAGTGCTAGAGTCACCCCCCGGGACTACGGGAGCGAGCAGTACTTC.

The rearrangement uses TRBV12-3 or TRBV12-4 and TRBJ1-2; 7 positions match TRBD1. The CDR3 totals 13 residues. V shed 5 bases, J shed 8 bases, and the junction held 8 bases outside the gene matches. CDR3 amino acids: CASSQTGLTGYTF. In DNA form, the CDR3 reads TGTGCCAGCAGTCAGACAGGGCTTACCGGCTACACCTTC.